These T cell receptor beta chains were read from a single sample in a study of molecular identifiers for immune sequencing clone quantification. A single record per CDR3 protein comes from TCRdb applying MiXCR to the PCR reads. This sample has approximately 500,000 distinct CDR3 sequences, with about 20% found just once. Sequencing was done on a sample of naive CD8+ T cells from blood, with Jurkat cell RNA spiked in. These receptors were collected from a human donor in good health. Some libraries in this study had Jurkat cell RNA spiked in. The CDR3 runs from the conserved cysteine through the conserved F or W. D genes are given only for firm matches. Expanded clones get a size class; other rows say once, few or many, or leave the size out.

V,J,size,D,DNA,CDR3
TRBV28,TRBJ2-7,NA,NA,TGTGCCAGCAGTCACTCCATTATGGACCTGGTAACCACCGACGAGCAGTACTTC,CASSHSIMDLVTTDEQYF
TRBV15,TRBJ1-3,NA,NA,TGTGCCACCAGCAGAGATCGGGGGGGATCTGGAAACACCATATATTTT,CATSRDRGGSGNTIYF
TRBV11-2,TRBJ2-1,many,TRBD1,TGTGCCAGCAGCTTAGAAGGACAGGAGCTTCAGATCAGGGAGCAGTTCTTC,CASSLEGQELQIREQFF
TRBV7-9,TRBJ2-7,many,NA,TGTGCCAGCAGCTTCTCCGGGACACCCATGGGCGAGCAGTACTTC,CASSFSGTPMGEQYF
TRBV28,TRBJ2-3,many,NA,TGTGCCAGCAGTTCGCAATTAGATACGCAGTATTTT,CASSSQLDTQYF
TRBV4-1,TRBJ2-5,once,NA,TGCGCCAGCAGCCAAGTTACGGGCGGGGAGACCCAGTACTTC,CASSQVTGGETQYF
TRBV7-2,TRBJ2-5,many,NA,TGTGCCAGCAACCATTTCGGGGGCAGCGAGACCCAGTACTTC,CASNHFGGSETQYF
TRBV13,TRBJ1-3,NA,TRBD1,TGTGCCAGCAGCTTAGGGACAGGGACCCCCGGAAACACCATATATTTT,CASSLGTGTPGNTIYF
TRBV27,TRBJ1-5,few,NA,TGTGCCAGCAGTTTAACGACGGGGGGTCAGCCCCAGCATTTT,CASSLTTGGQPQHF
TRBV6-5,TRBJ2-1,many,NA,TGTGCCAGCAGTTTTGCGGGGAGCTCCTACAATGAGCAGTTCTTC,CASSFAGSSYNEQFF
TRBV29-1,TRBJ1-1,few,NA,TGCAGCGTTAGCCTCTACACTGAAGCTTTCTTT,CSVSLYTEAFF
TRBV29-1,TRBJ1-1,many,TRBD1,TGCAGCGTGGGACCGGCAGGGGGTGAAGCTTTCTTT,CSVGPAGGEAFF
TRBV4-3,TRBJ2-3,few,TRBD2,TGCGCCAGCAGCCATGACAGCGTGGGAGGGCCCCCAGATACGCAGTATTTT,CASSHDSVGGPPDTQYF
TRBV4-1,TRBJ2-7,many,NA,TGCGCCAGCAGCAGGGGACCCGGCTACGAGCAGTACTTC,CASSRGPGYEQYF